These T cell receptor beta chains were read from a single sample in a study of Ad26.COV2.S vaccination and SARS-CoV-2 variants. Produced via immunoSEQ multiplex PCR; TCRdb's table is partial and in-frame only. Of about 440,000 clones in the sample, about nine tenths were seen once. The sample here was peripheral blood, taken in a trial of Ad26.COV2.S vaccine versus placebo. The receptor set was obtained from a person between 18 and 65 years old who received the Ad26.COV2.S COVID-19 vaccine or a placebo. CDR3s include the opening cysteine and the closing phenylalanine or tryptophan. The D gene is left open where the match is weak. Only some rows state a clone size, as once, few, many or a class for expanded clones.

v_call: TRBV6-5
j_call: TRBJ2-5
clone_size: -
d_call: -
cdr3_aa: CASSYSRTVQETQYF
cdr3_nt: TGTGCCAGCAGTTACTCGAGAACAGTCCAAGAGACCCAGTACTTC

v_call: TRBV7-9
j_call: TRBJ2-3
clone_size: -
d_call: TRBD2
cdr3_aa: CASSPWTSGSTDTQYF
cdr3_nt: TGTGCCAGCAGCCCCTGGACTAGCGGGAGTACAGATACGCAGTATTTT

v_call: TRBV7-2
j_call: TRBJ2-2
clone_size: -
d_call: -
cdr3_aa: CASSLRTVSWAGELFF
cdr3_nt: TGTGCCAGCAGCTTAAGGACAGTTTCTTGGGCCGGGGAGCTGTTTTTT

v_call: TRBV18
j_call: TRBJ2-7
clone_size: once
d_call: TRBD1
cdr3_aa: CASSYSGTGSYEQYF
cdr3_nt: TGTGCCAGCTCGTACTCCGGGACAGGGTCCTACGAGCAGTACTTC

v_call: TRBV19
j_call: TRBJ2-3
clone_size: -
d_call: -
cdr3_aa: CASSREYFTDTQYF
cdr3_nt: TGTGCCAGTAGTAGGGAGTATTTCACAGATACGCAGTATTTT

v_call: TRBV30
j_call: TRBJ2-7
clone_size: -
d_call: -
cdr3_aa: CAWSVDMWEQYF
cdr3_nt: TGTGCCTGGAGTGTCGATATGTGGGAGCAGTACTTC

v_call: TRBV7-2
j_call: TRBJ2-2
clone_size: -
d_call: -
cdr3_aa: CASSLGRAANTGELFF
cdr3_nt: TGTGCCAGCAGCTTAGGCAGGGCCGCGAACACCGGGGAGCTGTTTTTT

v_call: TRBV3-1/TRBV3-2
j_call: TRBJ1-5
clone_size: -
d_call: -
cdr3_aa: CASSAGGGQPQHF
cdr3_nt: TGTGCCAGCAGCGCCGGAGGAGGTCAGCCCCAGCATTTT

v_call: TRBV7-2
j_call: TRBJ2-6
clone_size: -
d_call: -
cdr3_aa: CASSLLTVLSGANVLTF
cdr3_nt: TGTGCCAGCAGCTTACTAACTGTCCTCTCTGGGGCCAACGTCCTGACTTTC

v_call: TRBV15
j_call: TRBJ2-3
clone_size: -
d_call: -
cdr3_aa: CAIGSSDTQYF
cdr3_nt: TGTGCCATCGGTAGTTCAGATACGCAGTATTTT

v_call: TRBV7-3
j_call: TRBJ2-1
clone_size: few
d_call: -
cdr3_aa: CASSLYETGIADEQFF
cdr3_nt: TGTGCCAGCAGCTTATATGAGACAGGGATAGCGGATGAGCAGTTCTTC

v_call: TRBV6-5
j_call: TRBJ1-1
clone_size: -
d_call: -
cdr3_aa: CASRLGSEAFF
cdr3_nt: TGTGCCAGCAGACTAGGGAGTGAAGCTTTCTTT

v_call: TRBV2
j_call: TRBJ2-7
clone_size: -
d_call: -
cdr3_aa: CASSEGQSSYEQYF
cdr3_nt: TGTGCCAGCAGTGAAGGGCAGAGCTCCTACGAGCAGTACTTC

v_call: TRBV28
j_call: TRBJ2-5
clone_size: -
d_call: TRBD2
cdr3_aa: CASRDGLAGQRETQYF
cdr3_nt: TGTGCCAGCAGAGATGGTCTAGCGGGACAAAGAGAGACCCAGTACTTC

v_call: TRBV3-1/TRBV3-2
j_call: TRBJ1-2
clone_size: -
d_call: -
cdr3_aa: CASSQGFNYGYTF
cdr3_nt: TGTGCCAGCAGCCAAGGGTTTAACTATGGCTACACCTTC

v_call: TRBV7-2
j_call: TRBJ1-4
clone_size: -
d_call: TRBD1
cdr3_aa: CASSLEGTGGEKLFF
cdr3_nt: TGTGCCAGCAGCTTAGAAGGGACAGGGGGTGAAAAACTGTTTTTT

v_call: TRBV5-5
j_call: TRBJ2-4
clone_size: -
d_call: TRBD2
cdr3_aa: CASSAGTSGSFDIQYF
cdr3_nt: TGTGCCAGCAGCGCTGGGACTAGCGGGAGTTTTGACATTCAGTACTTC

v_call: TRBV24-1
j_call: TRBJ2-2
clone_size: -
d_call: -
cdr3_aa: CATSRGTGELFF
cdr3_nt: TGTGCCACCAGTAGGGGGACCGGGGAGCTGTTTTTT

v_call: TRBV2
j_call: TRBJ1-1
clone_size: once
d_call: -
cdr3_aa: CASSPQGMATEAFF
cdr3_nt: TGTGCCAGCAGCCCCCAGGGGATGGCCACTGAAGCTTTCTTT

v_call: TRBV7-8
j_call: TRBJ1-2
clone_size: once
d_call: -
cdr3_aa: CATSPGPSVGGYGYTF
cdr3_nt: TGTGCCACCTCACCGGGACCCTCGGTGGGTGGCTATGGCTACACCTTC

v_call: TRBV9
j_call: TRBJ2-5
clone_size: -
d_call: TRBD1
cdr3_aa: CASSADRDGTQYF
cdr3_nt: TGTGCCAGCAGCGCCGACAGGGATGGGACCCAGTACTTC

v_call: TRBV5-1
j_call: TRBJ2-3
clone_size: -
d_call: -
cdr3_aa: CASSLLDTDTQYF
cdr3_nt: TGCGCCAGCAGCTTGCTGGACACAGATACGCAGTATTTT

v_call: TRBV27
j_call: TRBJ2-3
clone_size: -
d_call: -
cdr3_aa: CASSLGAYSLTDTQYF
cdr3_nt: TGTGCCAGCAGTCTAGGGGCCTATTCTCTCACAGATACGCAGTATTTT

v_call: TRBV15
j_call: TRBJ2-7
clone_size: -
d_call: TRBD2
cdr3_aa: CATSRVVGAGEGYEQYF
cdr3_nt: TGTGCCACCAGCAGAGTCGTAGGAGCGGGAGAGGGCTACGAGCAGTACTTC

v_call: TRBV24-1
j_call: TRBJ2-1
clone_size: -
d_call: TRBD2
cdr3_aa: CATSDPSGPTYNEQFF
cdr3_nt: TGTGCCACCAGTGACCCTAGCGGGCCTACCTACAATGAGCAGTTCTTC

v_call: TRBV12-3/TRBV12-4
j_call: TRBJ2-7
clone_size: once
d_call: -
cdr3_aa: CASSFRGEQYF
cdr3_nt: TGTGCCAGCAGTTTTCGAGGCGAGCAGTACTTC